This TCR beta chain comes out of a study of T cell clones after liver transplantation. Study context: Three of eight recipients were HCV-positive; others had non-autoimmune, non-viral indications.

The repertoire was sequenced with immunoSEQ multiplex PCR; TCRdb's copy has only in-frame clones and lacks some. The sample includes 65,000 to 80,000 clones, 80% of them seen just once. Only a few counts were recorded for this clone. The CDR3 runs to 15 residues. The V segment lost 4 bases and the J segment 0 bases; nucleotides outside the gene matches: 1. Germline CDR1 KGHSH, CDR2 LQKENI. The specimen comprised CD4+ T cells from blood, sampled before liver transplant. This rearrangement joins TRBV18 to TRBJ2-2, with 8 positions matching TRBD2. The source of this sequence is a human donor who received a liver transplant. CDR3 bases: TGTGCCAGCTCACTAGCGGGGCCGAACACCGGGGAGCTGTTTTTT. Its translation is CASSLAGPNTGELFF.